This T cell receptor beta chain came from a study of T cell responses to AZD1222 COVID-19 vaccine. Assay used: immunoSEQ multiplex PCR; TCRdb lists only in-frame clones, some missing. The sample has roughly 130,000 clones; roughly 92% are singletons. CDR1 is MNHEY and CDR2 is SVGAGI in the germline V gene. The CDR3 is made up of 14 amino acids. V was clipped by 6 bases and J by 4 bases; unmatched bases: 5. This TCR was sampled from an adult in good health. The chain recombines TRBV6-5 with TRBJ2-2, with 7 positions matching TRBD2. The source material was peripheral blood, sampled on day 0 of AZD1222 vaccination. As DNA, the CDR3 is TGTGCCAGCAGAATGGAGCGGGGCACCGGGGAGCTGTTTTTT. Residues: CASRMERGTGELFF.